This T cell receptor (beta chain) was sequenced during a study of cytomegalovirus exposure and HLA in healthy donors. Study-level results: Later genetic work tied a missense DCLRE1C variant to beta-chain V and J trimming. According to the study, around 180 TCR beta chains were cytomegalovirus-associated.

This clone was detected only once. Its matching antigen is unknown. The study ran its PCR with 60 Vbeta and 13 Jbeta primers. Profiled with immunoSEQ multiplex PCR; TCRdb holds only in-frame clones, not every one. The sample shows over 150,000 clones, approximately 80% of them seen only once. The CDR3 has 13 residues. V dropped 4 bases and J dropped 5; count of bases not matched to a gene: 4. Germline-derived CDR1 and CDR2 are SGHAT and FQNNGV. The chain is built from TRBV11-2 and TRBJ1-2; 7 bases are a match to TRBD1. This TCR derives from a male donor in good health and CMV-seronegative. The sample consisted of PBMCs. CDR3 in DNA: TGTGCCAGCAGCTCTACAGGGGCGTATGGCTACACCTTC. It is translated as CASSSTGAYGYTF.